These T cell receptor beta chains were read from a single sample in a study of blood T cell repertoires in COVID-19. The assay was immunoSEQ multiplex PCR, and TCRdb's table has in-frame clones only and misses some. This repertoire shows around 260,000 clones, 80% to 90% found once; its top ten account for approximately 10%. The sequenced sample consisted of peripheral blood. The receptors come from a woman in her 70s with COVID-19, enrolled during active disease. Each CDR3 is given with its conserved first and last residue. A D gene is named only where the DNA matches it firmly.

J	V	D	CDR3	DNA
TRBJ2-3	TRBV19	TRBD1	CASSITGQGTHTQYF	TGTGCCAGTAGTATAACCGGACAGGGGACACATACGCAGTATTTT
TRBJ1-2	TRBV12-3/TRBV12-4	NA	CASSFGSYGYTF	TGTGCCAGCAGTTTTGGCAGCTATGGCTACACCTTC
TRBJ2-1	TRBV7-9	NA	CASSLGLSNEQFF	TGTGCCAGCAGCCTCGGACTAAGCAATGAGCAGTTCTTC
TRBJ1-2	TRBV30	NA	CACLRVGNYGYTF	TGTGCCTGTCTTCGGGTTGGGAACTATGGCTACACCTTC
TRBJ2-1	TRBV5-1	NA	CASSPRGSGLDEQFF	TGCGCCAGCAGCCCACGGGGGTCCGGGCTGGATGAGCAGTTCTTC
TRBJ2-3	TRBV7-3	TRBD2	CASSLGVAGGTDTQYF	TGTGCCAGCAGCTTGGGGGTAGCGGGAGGCACAGATACGCAGTATTTT
TRBJ2-3	TRBV14	TRBD2	CASSQVSGRGATDTQYF	TGTGCCAGCAGCCAAGTTAGCGGGAGGGGCGCCACAGATACGCAGTATTTT
TRBJ1-3	TRBV5-1	NA	CASSPGGRSSGNTIYF	TGCGCCAGCAGCCCGGGAGGCAGGTCGTCTGGAAACACCATATATTTT
TRBJ1-2	TRBV9	TRBD1	CASSADRGLSGYTF	TGTGCCAGCAGCGCGGACAGGGGGCTTAGTGGCTACACCTTC
TRBJ1-1	TRBV7-2	TRBD1	CASSSLTTGMNTEAFF	TGTGCCAGCAGCTCACTGACGACAGGGATGAACACTGAAGCTTTCTTT
TRBJ2-1	TRBV6-1	TRBD2	CASSALAGGSRVYNEQFF	TGTGCCAGCAGTGCACTAGCGGGAGGATCGAGGGTTTACAATGAGCAGTTCTTC